Listed below are T cell receptor beta chains from one sample, sequenced in a study of blood T cell repertoires in COVID-19. Repertoires were generated with immunoSEQ multiplex PCR, while TCRdb's copy carries only in-frame clones and drops some. The table shows some 58,000 clones, with around 83% occurring only once. Sequenced input: peripheral blood. Receptor source: a man aged 45-65 years with COVID-19, enrolled during active disease. The CDR3 runs from the conserved cysteine through the conserved F or W. Each record gives: V gene, clone size, J gene, D gene, CDR3 DNA, CDR3 protein. A D gene is named only where the DNA matches it firmly. For some rows the clone size is stated as once, few or many, or as a class when expanded; others skip it.

TRBV6-1,-,TRBJ1-5,TRBD1,TGTGCCAGCAGTGAACAAGGGACAGGATGGAATCAGCCCCAGCATTTT,CASSEQGTGWNQPQHF
TRBV13,-,TRBJ1-1,-,TGTGCCAGCAGCTTTCGCAGGCAAGCAATGAACACTGAAGCTTTCTTT,CASSFRRQAMNTEAFF
TRBV4-1,-,TRBJ2-7,TRBD2,TGCGCCAGCAGCGGTTGGGCTAGCGGATCCTACGAGCAGTACTTC,CASSGWASGSYEQYF
TRBV6-6,-,TRBJ1-1,-,TGTGCCAGCAGATCCAGGGGTCTGAACACTGAAGCTTTCTTT,CASRSRGLNTEAFF
TRBV5-5,medium-sized,TRBJ1-1,TRBD1,TGTGCCAGCAGATCCGGGACAGGGGCTGTTGAAGCTTTCTTT,CASRSGTGAVEAFF
TRBV30,once,TRBJ2-1,-,TGTGCCTGGAGTGGTGAGCTTCTGGATGAGCAGTTCTTC,CAWSGELLDEQFF
TRBV6-5,-,TRBJ2-5,TRBD1,TGTGCCAGCCGGGACAGGGGTCAGGAGACCCAGTACTTC,CASRDRGQETQYF
TRBV9,-,TRBJ2-3,TRBD2,TGTGCCAGCAGCCCTCGGTGGGGGGGAAATACGCAGTATTTT,CASSPRWGGNTQYF
TRBV30,-,TRBJ2-7,TRBD2,TGTGCCTGGAGCCCTACTAGCGGCCCTAGCTACGAGCAGTACTTC,CAWSPTSGPSYEQYF
TRBV5-6,once,TRBJ2-1,-,TGTGCCAGCAGCTTGGGGCCACAGCCGAACAATGAGCAGTTCTTC,CASSLGPQPNNEQFF
TRBV3-1/TRBV3-2,-,TRBJ1-4,-,TGTGCCAGCAGCCAGCGGGACGCGGAAAAACTGTTTTTT,CASSQRDAEKLFF
TRBV2,few,TRBJ2-7,-,TGTGCCAGCAGTGAACTGGCAGGTTCGTCTTCGGCGTACTTC,CASSELAGSSSAYF
TRBV19,few,TRBJ2-1,-,TGTGCCAGTAGTATAGATCCCGGGGTGAGGGAGCAGTTCTTC,CASSIDPGVREQFF
TRBV5-4,-,TRBJ2-1,-,TGTGCCAGCAGCATAGGGGAACTTGAGCAGTTCTTC,CASSIGELEQFF
TRBV30,-,TRBJ1-2,-,TGTGCCTGGAGATCTCAGAGGCCTAGTGGCTACACCTTC,CAWRSQRPSGYTF
TRBV5-6,-,TRBJ1-6,TRBD1,TGTGCCAGCAGCTTAAGACAGGGACCTAATTCACCCCTCCACTTT,CASSLRQGPNSPLHF
TRBV14,-,TRBJ2-5,TRBD2,TGTGCCAGCAGCCTGCGACTAGCGAGCCAAGAGACCCAGTACTTC,CASSLRLASQETQYF
TRBV7-2,-,TRBJ2-7,TRBD2,TGTGCCAGCAGCCCTCGGCGGTCACTAGCGGGAAATTCCTACGAGCAGTACTTC,CASSPRRSLAGNSYEQYF
TRBV10-3,-,TRBJ2-2,-,TGTGCCATCAGTGTAGGGGTTGGCGGGGAGCTGTTTTTT,CAISVGVGGELFF
TRBV2,few,TRBJ1-1,-,TGTGCCAGCAGTAGAGAGTTGCTCGATTATGAAGCTTTCTTT,CASSRELLDYEAFF
TRBV4-2,-,TRBJ2-5,TRBD2,TGTGCCAGCAGCCAAGATTTAATTGAACTAGCGGCCCTTAGGGCCCAGTACTTC,CASSQDLIELAALRAQYF
TRBV7-2,-,TRBJ2-7,-,TGTGCCAGCAGCTTAGTGGATGCCAGGGTGCAGTACTTC,CASSLVDARVQYF
TRBV4-1,-,TRBJ2-4,TRBD1,TGCGCCAGCAGCCAAGGGGACAGGTCGTACTTC,CASSQGDRSYF
TRBV6-1,-,TRBJ2-1,TRBD2,TGTGCCAGCAGTGTAGCGGGAGGGCCCAAGGAGCAGTTCTTC,CASSVAGGPKEQFF
TRBV21-1,few,TRBJ2-1,-,TGTGCCAGCAGCAAAAAAAAGGACAGGGCGTACAATGAGCAGTTCTTC,CASSKKKDRAYNEQFF
TRBV5-4,once,TRBJ1-6,-,TGTGCCAGCAGCTTCGACAGAACAAACAATTCACCCCTCCACTTT,CASSFDRTNNSPLHF